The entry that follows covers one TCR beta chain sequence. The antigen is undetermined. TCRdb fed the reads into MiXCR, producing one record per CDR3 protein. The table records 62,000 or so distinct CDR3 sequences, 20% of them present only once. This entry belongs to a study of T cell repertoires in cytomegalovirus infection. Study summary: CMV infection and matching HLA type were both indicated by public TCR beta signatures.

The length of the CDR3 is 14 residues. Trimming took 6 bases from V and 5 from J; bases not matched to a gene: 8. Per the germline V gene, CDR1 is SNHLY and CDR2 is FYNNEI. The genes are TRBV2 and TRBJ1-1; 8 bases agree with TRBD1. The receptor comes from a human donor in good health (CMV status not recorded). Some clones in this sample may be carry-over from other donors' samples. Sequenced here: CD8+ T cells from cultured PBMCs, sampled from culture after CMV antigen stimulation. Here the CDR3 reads CASSDPGGPTEAFF. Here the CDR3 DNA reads TGTGCCAGCAGCGACCCAGGGGGCCCGACTGAAGCTTTCTTT.